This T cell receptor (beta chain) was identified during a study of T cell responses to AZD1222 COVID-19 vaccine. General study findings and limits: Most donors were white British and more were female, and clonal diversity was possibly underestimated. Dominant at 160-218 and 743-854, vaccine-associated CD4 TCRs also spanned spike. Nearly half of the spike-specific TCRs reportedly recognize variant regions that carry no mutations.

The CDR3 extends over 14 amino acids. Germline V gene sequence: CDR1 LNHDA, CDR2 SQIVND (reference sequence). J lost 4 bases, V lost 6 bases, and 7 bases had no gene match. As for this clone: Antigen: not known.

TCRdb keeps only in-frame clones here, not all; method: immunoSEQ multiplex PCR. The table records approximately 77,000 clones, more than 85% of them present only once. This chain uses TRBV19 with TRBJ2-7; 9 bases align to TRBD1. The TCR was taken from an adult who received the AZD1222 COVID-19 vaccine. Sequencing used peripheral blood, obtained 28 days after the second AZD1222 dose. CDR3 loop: CASSRQGDQYEQYF. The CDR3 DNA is TGTGCCAGTAGCAGACAGGGGGATCAGTACGAGCAGTACTTC. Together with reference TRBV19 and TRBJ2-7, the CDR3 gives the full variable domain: DGGITQSPKYLFRKEGQNVTLSCEQNLNHDAMYWYRQDPGQGLRLIYYSQIVNDFQKGDIAEGYSVSREKKESFPLTVTSAQKNPTAFYLCASSRQGDQYEQYFGPGTRLTVT.